A single sample gave rise to the 19 T cell receptor beta chains below, sequenced in a study of T-cell memory formation after mild COVID-19. TCRdb redid the calling of the 5' RACE reads with MiXCR, one entry per CDR3 protein. The table lists more than 300,000 distinct CDR3 sequences, 20% to 25% of them singletons, with roughly a fifth in the top ten. The sample comprised PBMCs or a T cell subset sorted from them (not recorded which). The receptors were sampled from a young man who had mild COVID-19 (a few samples of this study predate the infection). Cell type and time point are not known.

This clonotype was detected only a few times. The J gene is TRBJ1-1, the V gene TRBV20-1, with a possible D match to TRBD1 (5 bases). This CDR3 has 12 residues. Germline assignment: CDR1 DFQATT and CDR2 SNEGSKA (reference sequence). Trimming pared 5 bases from V and 6 bases from J, leaving 13 bases between. Here the CDR3 reads CSAAHGTAEAFF. The CDR3, as DNA: TGCAGTGCTGCCCATGGGACGGCTGAAGCTTTCTTT.

The chain links TRBV21-1 to TRBJ2-5; the listed D gene, TRBD1, was not tested against the DNA. TRBV21-1 is classified as a pseudogene. The CDR3 is 14 amino acids. CDR3 sequence reads: CASSKGTDQETQYF. In DNA, the CDR3 is TGTGCCAGCAGCAAAGGGACAGACCAAGAGACCCAGTACTTC.

This chain uses TRBV25-1 with TRBJ2-5; 7 bases map to TRBD1. The ends lost 4 bases at V and 3 bases at J; junction bases unmatched: 11. The CDR3 covers 16 residues. Germline values: CDR1 MGHDK, CDR2 SYGVNS. The CDR3 sequence: CASSVTPGTAEETQYF. CDR3 coding DNA: TGTGCCAGCAGTGTGACTCCCGGGACAGCTGAAGAGACCCAGTACTTC.

The chain links TRBV20-1 to TRBJ2-5; D is uncertain. Germline-derived CDR1 and CDR2 are DFQATT and SNEGSKA (reference sequence). V lost 3 bases to trimming and J lost 4 bases, with 6 bases between them. The CDR3 spans 11 residues. This CDR3 is CSASPAETQYF. In DNA, the CDR3 is TGCAGTGCTAGTCCGGCAGAGACCCAGTACTTC.

This chain connects TRBV9 to TRBJ2-3, with D perhaps being TRBD1 or TRBD2 (6 bases each). There are 17 residues in the CDR3. CDR1 and CDR2 from the germline V gene are SGDLS and YYNGEE. Trimming shortened V by 0 bases and J by 6 bases, and 20 bases separated the two germline ends. The CDR3 reads CASSVAGGPNLGDTQYF. CDR3 DNA sequence: TGTGCCAGCAGCGTAGCTGGGGGGCCAAATTTAGGGGATACGCAGTATTTT.

This sequence joins TRBV29-1 and TRBJ2-2; 7 nucleotides agree with TRBD2. The CDR3 is 15 amino acids. Germline V gene lookup returns CDR1 SQVTM and CDR2 ANQGSEA. J was trimmed by 2 bases and V by 7 bases; bases with no gene match: 10. Here the CDR3 reads CSAKEGTKNTGELFF. The CDR3 coding sequence is TGCAGCGCGAAGGAGGGGACTAAAAACACCGGGGAGCTGTTTTTT.

This clonotype was seen ten or more times. This rearrangement joins TRBV12-3 or TRBV12-4 to TRBJ2-1, with TRBD1 as a possible D gene (5 bases). This CDR3 comprises 13 residues. Trimming cost V 6 bases and J 6 bases, with 12 bases left between them. Written as DNA, the CDR3 is TGTGCCAGCAGCTCTAGTAGGGGCAATGAGCAGTTCTTC. Its protein product is CASSSSRGNEQFF.

V usage is TRBV3-1 and J usage is TRBJ2-4; TRBD2 might be the D (7 bases). CDR1 and CDR2 from the germline V gene are LGHDT and YNNKEL (reference sequence). This CDR3 region has 17 residues. V lost 4 bases and J lost 14, with 30 bases in between. The CDR3 sequence: CASSRRGPRNGPKGEYF. The CDR3 DNA reads TGTGCCAGCAGCCGGCGGGGGCCTCGGAACGGACCAAAGGGGGAGTACTTC.

The chain has TRBV4-3 and TRBJ1-1; no clear D. The germline gives CDR1 LGHNA, CDR2 YSLEER. The CDR3 is 12 amino acids. The V and J ends lost 0 bases and 12 bases respectively, with 11 bases between them. CDR3 DNA sequence: TGCGCCAGCAGCCAAGATCGAAACAAGTCTTTCTTT. This sequence encodes CASSQDRNKSFF.

The V and J genes are TRBV12-3 or TRBV12-4 and TRBJ2-1; 13 bases align to TRBD2. The V segment lost 5 bases and the J segment 8 bases; nucleotides outside the gene matches: 6. The CDR3 runs 15 residues. The CDR3 spells CASSPLAGGPDEQFF. The CDR3 bases are TGTGCCAGCAGTCCACTAGCGGGGGGGCCGGATGAGCAGTTCTTC.

This clonotype came up a few times. V usage is TRBV6-2 or TRBV6-3 and J usage is TRBJ2-2; D uncertain. CDR1 and CDR2 (germline): MNHEY, SVGEGT. V gave up 4 bases and J gave up 3 bases, with 21 bases separating them. The CDR3 has 18 residues. CDR3 coding DNA: TGTGCCAGCAGTTCCCAGCGCCTTCGGCGGTGGGACACCGGGGAGCTGTTTTTT. Its protein product is CASSSQRLRRWDTGELFF.

This chain joins TRBV7-9 and TRBJ1-2; D is undetermined. The CDR3 totals 15 residues. V dropped 10 bases and J dropped 0 bases, with 18 bases sitting between them. Germline V lookup: CDR1 SEHNR, CDR2 FQNEAQ (reference sequence). CDR3 in amino acids: CATDETDPSNYGYTF. The CDR3 coding sequence is TGTGCCACCGACGAAACAGACCCGTCTAACTATGGCTACACCTTC.

The V and J genes are TRBV4-1 and TRBJ2-6; D not resolved. Germline CDR1 is MGHRA and CDR2 is YSYEKL. This CDR3 has 13 residues. Trimming stripped 3 bases from V and 4 bases from J, with 4 bases between. The CDR3: CASSHVGANVLTF. The CDR3 DNA reads TGCGCCAGCAGCCACGTGGGGGCCAACGTCCTGACTTTC.

The chain carries TRBV5-6 and TRBJ1-6; D gene uncertain. Germline CDR1 reads SGHDT; CDR2 reads YYEEEE. V lost 1 base, J lost 8 bases, and 10 bases lay in between. The length of the CDR3 is 14 residues. CDR3 sequence: CASSLQHRDSPLHF. DNA of the CDR3: TGTGCCAGCAGCTTGCAGCACCGGGATTCACCCCTCCACTTT. Drawing the rest from reference TRBV5-6 and TRBJ1-6, the complete variable domain is DAGVTQSPTHLIKTRGQQVTLRCSPKSGHDTVSWYQQALGQGPQFIFQYYEEEERQRGNFPDRFSGHQFPNYSSELNVNALLLGDSALYLCASSLQHRDSPLHFGNGTRLTVT.

Concerning this clonotype: The junction departs from the called germline gene at one end, perhaps through a read error. The V gene is TRBV6-6, the J gene TRBJ1-1, with D perhaps TRBD1 (5 bases). The V gene's germline CDR1 is MNHNY and CDR2 SVGAGI (reference sequence). CDR3 length: 12 residues. The CDR3 nucleotides are TGTGCCGGCAGCCTCGGGGGCACTGAAGCTTTCTTT. Residues: CAGSLGGTEAFF.

The chain is built from TRBV4-1 and TRBJ2-2, with TRBD2 matching 11 bases. CDR3 size: 15 residues. V lost 6 bases, J lost 1 base, and 1 base stayed unmatched. Germline-derived CDR1 and CDR2 are MGHRA and YSYEKL. Written as DNA, the CDR3 is TGCGCCAGCAGGCTAGCGGGGGGGAACACCGGGGAGCTGTTTTTT. Protein sequence: CASRLAGGNTGELFF.

This clonotype was detected a few times. This chain uses TRBV24-1 with TRBJ2-1, with D unclear. The CDR3 length is 16 residues. Trimming stripped 0 bases from V and 0 bases from J, with 8 bases between. Looked up from germline, CDR1 is KGHDR and CDR2 is SFDVKD. For the CDR3, the DNA is TGTGCCACCAGTGATTTGGACGGACCCTCCTACAATGAGCAGTTCTTC. It codes for CATSDLDGPSYNEQFF.

The chain carries TRBV5-6 and TRBJ2-3; a weak D match, TRBD1 (6 bases). Germline V gene sequence: CDR1 SGHDT, CDR2 YYEEEE. With 4 bases removed from V and 3 bases from J, the gap between germline ends came to 15 bases. This CDR3 comprises 15 residues. CDR3 bases: TGTGCCAGCAGCAATGGACAGTGGACGACAGATACGCAGTATTTT. Amino acids: CASSNGQWTTDTQYF.

This rearrangement joins TRBV9 to TRBJ2-1; TRBD2 agrees at 13 bases. Germline trimming cut 2 bases from V and 9 bases from J; bases unmatched to any gene: 5. The CDR3 has 15 residues. Germline values: CDR1 SGDLS, CDR2 YYNGEE. CDR3 DNA sequence: TGTGCCAGCAGCGTTACTAGCGGGGGGGGTGGTGAGCAGTTCTTC. The encoded protein is CASSVTSGGGGEQFF.